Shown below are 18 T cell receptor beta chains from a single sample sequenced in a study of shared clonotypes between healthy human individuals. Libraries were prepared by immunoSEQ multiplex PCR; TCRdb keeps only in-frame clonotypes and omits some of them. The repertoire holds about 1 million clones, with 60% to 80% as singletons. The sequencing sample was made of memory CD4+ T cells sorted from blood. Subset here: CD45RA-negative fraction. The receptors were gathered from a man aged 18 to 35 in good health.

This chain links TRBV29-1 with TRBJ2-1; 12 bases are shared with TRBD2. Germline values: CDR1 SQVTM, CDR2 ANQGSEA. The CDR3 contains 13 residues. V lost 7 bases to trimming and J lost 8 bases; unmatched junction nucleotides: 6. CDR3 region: CSARLAGDHEQFF. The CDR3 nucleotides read TGCAGCGCTAGACTAGCGGGGGACCATGAGCAGTTCTTC.

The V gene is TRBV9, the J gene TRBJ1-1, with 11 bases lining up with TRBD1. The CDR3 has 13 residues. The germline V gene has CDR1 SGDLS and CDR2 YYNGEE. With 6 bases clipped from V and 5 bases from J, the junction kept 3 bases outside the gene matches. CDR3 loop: CASKRDRGTEAFF. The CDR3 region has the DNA TGTGCCAGCAAAAGGGACAGGGGGACTGAAGCTTTCTTT.

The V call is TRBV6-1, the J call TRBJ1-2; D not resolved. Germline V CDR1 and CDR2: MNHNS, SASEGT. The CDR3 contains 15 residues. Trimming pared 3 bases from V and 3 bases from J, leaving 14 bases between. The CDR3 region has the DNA TGTGCCAGCAGTGAGAGTGCAGGAGCTTACTATGGCTACACCTTC. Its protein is CASSESAGAYYGYTF.

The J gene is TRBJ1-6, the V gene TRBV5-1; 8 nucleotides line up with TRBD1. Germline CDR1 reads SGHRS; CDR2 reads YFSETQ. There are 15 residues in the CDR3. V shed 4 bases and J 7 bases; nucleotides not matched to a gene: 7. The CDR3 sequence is CASSPVQGANSPLHF. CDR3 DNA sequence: TGCGCCAGCAGCCCGGTTCAGGGGGCCAATTCACCCCTCCACTTT.

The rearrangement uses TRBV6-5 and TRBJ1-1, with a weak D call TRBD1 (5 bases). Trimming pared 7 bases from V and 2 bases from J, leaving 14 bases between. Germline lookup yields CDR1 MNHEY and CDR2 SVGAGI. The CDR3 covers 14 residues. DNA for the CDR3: TGTGCCAGCACCGTGGGTGGGGCCAACACTGAAGCTTTCTTT. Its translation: CASTVGGANTEAFF.

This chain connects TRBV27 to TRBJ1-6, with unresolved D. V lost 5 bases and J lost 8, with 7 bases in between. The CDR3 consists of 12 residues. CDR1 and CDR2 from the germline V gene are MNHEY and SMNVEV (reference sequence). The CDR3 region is CASSTQYSPLHF. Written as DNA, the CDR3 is TGTGCCAGCAGTACCCAATATTCACCCCTCCACTTT.

The CDR3 DNA sequence: TGCGCCAGCAGCCAAGATACGGCGGGGGGCACTGAAGCTTTCTTT. Translating it yields CASSQDTAGGTEAFF. This rearrangement joins TRBV4-3 to TRBJ1-1; D may be TRBD1 (5 bases). CDR3 size: 15 residues. Trimming left V 0 bases short and J 4 bases short, with 12 bases between. Germline-derived CDR1 and CDR2 are LGHNA and YSLEER.

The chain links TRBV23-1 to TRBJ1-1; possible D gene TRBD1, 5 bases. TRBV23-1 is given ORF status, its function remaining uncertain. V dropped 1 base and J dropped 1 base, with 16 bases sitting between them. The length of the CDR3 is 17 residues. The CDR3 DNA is TGCGCCAGCAGTCAATTAGGGGCAGCCGACTCGAACACTGAAGCTTTCTTT. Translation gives CASSQLGAADSNTEAFF.

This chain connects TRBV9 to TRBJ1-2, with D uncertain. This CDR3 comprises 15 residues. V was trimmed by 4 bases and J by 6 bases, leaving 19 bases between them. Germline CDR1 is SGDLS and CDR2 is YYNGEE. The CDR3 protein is CASSPRLRFSDGYTF. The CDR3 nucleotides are TGTGCCAGCAGCCCCCGCCTCCGGTTCAGCGATGGCTACACCTTC.

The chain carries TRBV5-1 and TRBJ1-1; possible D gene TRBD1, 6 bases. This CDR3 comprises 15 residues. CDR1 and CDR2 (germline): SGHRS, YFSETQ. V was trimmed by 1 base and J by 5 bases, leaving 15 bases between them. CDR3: CASSLTAGEGTEAFF. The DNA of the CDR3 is TGCGCCAGCAGCTTGACGGCAGGGGAGGGAACTGAAGCTTTCTTT.

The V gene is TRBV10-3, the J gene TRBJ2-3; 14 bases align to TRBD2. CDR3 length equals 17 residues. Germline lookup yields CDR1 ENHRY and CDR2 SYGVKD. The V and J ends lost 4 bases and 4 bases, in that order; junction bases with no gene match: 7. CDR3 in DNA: TGTGCCATCAGTGGACCGGGACTAGCGGGGGTTGCAGATACGCAGTATTTT. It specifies CAISGPGLAGVADTQYF.

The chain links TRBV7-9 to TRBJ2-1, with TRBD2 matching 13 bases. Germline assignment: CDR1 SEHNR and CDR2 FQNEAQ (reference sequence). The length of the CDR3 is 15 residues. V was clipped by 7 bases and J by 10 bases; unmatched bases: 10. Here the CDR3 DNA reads TGTGCCAGCAACTTGGCGGGACTAGCGGGAAAGGAGCAGTTCTTC. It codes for CASNLAGLAGKEQFF.

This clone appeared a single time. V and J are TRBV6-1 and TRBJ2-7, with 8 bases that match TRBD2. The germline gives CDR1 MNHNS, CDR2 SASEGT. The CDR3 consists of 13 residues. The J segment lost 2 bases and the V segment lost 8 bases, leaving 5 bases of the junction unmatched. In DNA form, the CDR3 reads TGTGCCAGCGAATTAGCGGGGACCTACGAGCAGTACTTC. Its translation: CASELAGTYEQYF.

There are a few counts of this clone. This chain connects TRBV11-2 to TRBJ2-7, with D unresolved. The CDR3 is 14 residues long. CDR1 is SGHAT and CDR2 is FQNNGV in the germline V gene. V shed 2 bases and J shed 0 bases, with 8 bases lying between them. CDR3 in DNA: TGTGCCAGCAGCTTAAGGCAAAACTCCTACGAGCAGTACTTC. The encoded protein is CASSLRQNSYEQYF.

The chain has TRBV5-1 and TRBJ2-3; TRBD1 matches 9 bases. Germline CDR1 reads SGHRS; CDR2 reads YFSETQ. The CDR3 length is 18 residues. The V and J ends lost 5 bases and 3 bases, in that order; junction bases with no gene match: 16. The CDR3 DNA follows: TGCGCCAGCAGGTGTTGGGACAGGGAAGTTGAGAGTACAGATACGCAGTATTTT. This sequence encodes CASRCWDREVESTDTQYF. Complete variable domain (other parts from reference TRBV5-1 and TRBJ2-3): KAGVTQTPRYLIKTRGQQVTLSCSPISGHRSVSWYQQTPGQGLQFLFEYFSETQRNKGNFPGRFSGRQFSNSRSEMNVSTLELGDSALYLCASRCWDREVESTDTQYFGPGTRLTVL.

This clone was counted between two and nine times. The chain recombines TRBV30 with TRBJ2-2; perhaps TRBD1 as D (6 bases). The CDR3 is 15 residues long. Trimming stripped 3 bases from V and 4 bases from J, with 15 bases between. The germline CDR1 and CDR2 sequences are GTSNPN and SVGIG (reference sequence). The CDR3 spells CAWRATGRVTGELFF. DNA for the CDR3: TGTGCCTGGAGAGCGACAGGCCGAGTCACCGGGGAGCTGTTTTTT.

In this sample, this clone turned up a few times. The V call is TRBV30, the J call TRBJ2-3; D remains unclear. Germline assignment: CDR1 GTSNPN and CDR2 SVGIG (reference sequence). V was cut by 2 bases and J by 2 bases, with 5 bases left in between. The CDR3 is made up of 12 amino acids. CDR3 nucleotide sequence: TGTGCCTGGAGTCCACACACAGATACGCAGTATTTT. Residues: CAWSPHTDTQYF.

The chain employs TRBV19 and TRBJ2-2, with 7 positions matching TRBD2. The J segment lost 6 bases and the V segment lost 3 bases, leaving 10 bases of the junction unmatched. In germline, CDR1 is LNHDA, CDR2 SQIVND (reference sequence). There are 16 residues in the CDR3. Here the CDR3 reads CASSILARGGPGELFF. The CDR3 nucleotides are TGTGCCAGTAGTATTCTCGCACGCGGGGGTCCCGGGGAGCTGTTTTTT.